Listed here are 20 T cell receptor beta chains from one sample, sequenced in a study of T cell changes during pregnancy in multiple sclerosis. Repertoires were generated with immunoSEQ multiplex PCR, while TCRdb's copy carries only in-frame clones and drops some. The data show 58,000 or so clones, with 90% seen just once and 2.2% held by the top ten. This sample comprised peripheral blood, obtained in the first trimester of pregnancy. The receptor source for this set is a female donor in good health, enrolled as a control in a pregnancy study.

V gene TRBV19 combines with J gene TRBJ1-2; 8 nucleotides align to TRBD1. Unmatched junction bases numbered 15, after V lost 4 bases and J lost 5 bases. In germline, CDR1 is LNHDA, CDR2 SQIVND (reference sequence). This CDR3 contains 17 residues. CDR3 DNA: TGTGCCAGTAGTACGCTGGCCGGGTTGGACAGGGAGTATGGCTACACCTTC. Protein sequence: CASSTLAGLDREYGYTF.

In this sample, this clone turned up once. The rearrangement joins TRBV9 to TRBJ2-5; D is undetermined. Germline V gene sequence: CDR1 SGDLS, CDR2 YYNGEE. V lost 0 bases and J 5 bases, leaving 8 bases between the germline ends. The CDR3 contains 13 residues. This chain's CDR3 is CASSVDVRETQYF. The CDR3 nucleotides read TGTGCCAGCAGCGTAGATGTCAGGGAGACCCAGTACTTC. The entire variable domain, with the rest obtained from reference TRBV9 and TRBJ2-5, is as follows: DSGVTQTPKHLITATGQRVTLRCSPRSGDLSVYWYQQSLDQGLQFLIQYYNGEERAKGNILERFSAQQFPDLHSELNLSSLELGDSALYFCASSVDVRETQYFGPGTRLLVL.

The CDR3 sequence: CASSRAGLAGGGGELFF. CDR3 coding DNA: TGCGCCAGCAGCCGCGCCGGACTAGCGGGAGGGGGCGGGGAGCTGTTTTTT. The gene calls are TRBV4-1 and TRBJ2-2; TRBD2 matches at 15 bases. V lost 4 bases, J lost 7 bases, and 7 bases stayed unmatched. CDR3 length: 17 residues. Germline V lookup: CDR1 MGHRA, CDR2 YSYEKL.

The CDR3 spells CASSARTSGRDNEQFF. The CDR3 DNA is TGTGCCAGCAGTGCCCGAACTAGCGGCAGGGACAATGAGCAGTTCTTC. This chain uses TRBV6-1 with TRBJ2-1; 8 bases fit TRBD2. The V gene end was trimmed by 4 bases and the J gene end by 5 bases; junction bases not matched to a gene: 10. CDR3 length equals 16 residues. Looked up from germline, CDR1 is MNHNS and CDR2 is SASEGT.

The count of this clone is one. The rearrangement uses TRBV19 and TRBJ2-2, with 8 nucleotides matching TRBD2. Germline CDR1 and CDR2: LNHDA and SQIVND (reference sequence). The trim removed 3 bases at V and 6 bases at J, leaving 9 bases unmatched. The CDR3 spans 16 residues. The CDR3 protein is CASSMGGTRLPGELFF. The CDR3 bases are TGTGCCAGTAGTATGGGGGGGACTAGACTCCCCGGGGAGCTGTTTTTT.

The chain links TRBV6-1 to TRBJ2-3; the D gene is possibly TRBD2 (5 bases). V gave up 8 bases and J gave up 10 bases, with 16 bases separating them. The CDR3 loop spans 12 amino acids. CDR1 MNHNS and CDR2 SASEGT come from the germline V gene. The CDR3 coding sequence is TGTGCCAGCGGGCTATTGGGAGTCGCGCAGTATTTT. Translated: CASGLLGVAQYF.

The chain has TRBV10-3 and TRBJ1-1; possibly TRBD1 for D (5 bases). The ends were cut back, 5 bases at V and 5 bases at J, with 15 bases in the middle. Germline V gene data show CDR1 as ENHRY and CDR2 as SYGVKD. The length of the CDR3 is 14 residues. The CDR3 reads CAISQGTFGTEAFF. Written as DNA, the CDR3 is TGTGCCATCAGTCAGGGCACCTTTGGGACTGAAGCTTTCTTT.

CDR3 in DNA: TGTGCCAGCAGTGGACTAGCGGGGGGCTCGGGGAGTTCCTACGAGCAGTACTTC. It is translated as CASSGLAGGSGSSYEQYF. The rearrangement joins TRBV6-1 to TRBJ2-7; 13 nucleotides agree with TRBD2. Per germline, CDR1 MNHNS and CDR2 SASEGT. The trim removed 4 bases at V and 1 base at J, leaving 10 bases unmatched. CDR3 size: 18 residues.

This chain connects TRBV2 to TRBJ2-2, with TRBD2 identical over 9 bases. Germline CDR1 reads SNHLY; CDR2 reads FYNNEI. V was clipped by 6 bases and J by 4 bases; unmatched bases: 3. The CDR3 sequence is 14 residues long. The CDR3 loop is CASRLAGSTGELFF. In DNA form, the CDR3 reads TGTGCCAGCAGGCTAGCGGGGTCCACCGGGGAGCTGTTTTTT.

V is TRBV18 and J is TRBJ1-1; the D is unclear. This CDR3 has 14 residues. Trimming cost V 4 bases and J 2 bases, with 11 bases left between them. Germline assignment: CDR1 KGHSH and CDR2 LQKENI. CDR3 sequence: CASSLKSTNTEAFF. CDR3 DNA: TGTGCCAGCTCACTAAAATCGACTAACACTGAAGCTTTCTTT.

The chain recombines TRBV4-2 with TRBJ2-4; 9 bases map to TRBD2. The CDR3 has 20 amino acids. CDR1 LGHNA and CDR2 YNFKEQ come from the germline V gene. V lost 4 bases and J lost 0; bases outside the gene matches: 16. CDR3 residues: CASSPGAGGPGILAKNIQYF. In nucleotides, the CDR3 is TGTGCCAGCAGCCCAGGGGCGGGAGGGCCGGGGATTTTAGCCAAAAACATTCAGTACTTC.

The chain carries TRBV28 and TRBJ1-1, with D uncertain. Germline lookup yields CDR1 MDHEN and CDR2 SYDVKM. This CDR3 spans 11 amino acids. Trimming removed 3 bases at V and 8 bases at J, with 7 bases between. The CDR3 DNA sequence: TGTGCCAGCAGTTTTTGGAGCGAAGCTTTCTTT. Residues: CASSFWSEAFF.

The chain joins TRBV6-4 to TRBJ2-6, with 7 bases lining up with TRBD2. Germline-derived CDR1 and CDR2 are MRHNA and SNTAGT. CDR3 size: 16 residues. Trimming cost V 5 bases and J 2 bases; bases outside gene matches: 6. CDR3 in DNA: TGTGCCAGCAGTCCTGACGGGGGGACTGGGGCCAACGTCCTGACTTTC. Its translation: CASSPDGGTGANVLTF.

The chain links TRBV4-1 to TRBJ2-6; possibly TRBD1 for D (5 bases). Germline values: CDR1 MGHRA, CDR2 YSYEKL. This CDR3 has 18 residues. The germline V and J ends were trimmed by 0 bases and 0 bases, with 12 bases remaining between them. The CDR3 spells CASSQEHRSTSGANVLTF. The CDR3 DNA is TGCGCCAGCAGCCAAGAGCACAGGTCGACCTCTGGGGCCAACGTCCTGACTTTC.

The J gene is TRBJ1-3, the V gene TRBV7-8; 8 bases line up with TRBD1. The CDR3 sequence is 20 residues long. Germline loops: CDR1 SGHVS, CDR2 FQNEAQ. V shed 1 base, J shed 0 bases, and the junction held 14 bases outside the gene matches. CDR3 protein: CASSLGLGRGRISSGNTIYF. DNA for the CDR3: TGTGCCAGCAGCTTAGGTCTAGGCAGGGGGCGGATAAGCTCTGGAAACACCATATATTTT. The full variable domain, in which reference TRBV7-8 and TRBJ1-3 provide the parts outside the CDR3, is GAGVSQSPRYKVAKRGQDVALRCDPISGHVSLFWYQQALGQGPEFLTYFQNEAQLDKSGLPSDRFFAERPEGSVSTLKIQRTQQEDSAVYLCASSLGLGRGRISSGNTIYFGEGSWLTVV.

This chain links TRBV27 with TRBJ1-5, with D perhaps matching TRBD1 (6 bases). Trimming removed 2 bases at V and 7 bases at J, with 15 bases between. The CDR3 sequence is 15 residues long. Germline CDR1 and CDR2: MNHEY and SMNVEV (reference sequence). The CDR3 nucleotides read TGTGCCAGCAGTTTAGTCAGGGGCACGGTACAGCCCCAGCATTTT. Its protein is CASSLVRGTVQPQHF.

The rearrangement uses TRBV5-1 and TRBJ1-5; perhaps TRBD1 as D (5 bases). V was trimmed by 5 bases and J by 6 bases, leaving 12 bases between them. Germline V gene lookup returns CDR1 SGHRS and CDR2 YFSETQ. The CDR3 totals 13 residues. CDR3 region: CASRGEGGQPQHF. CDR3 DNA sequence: TGCGCCAGCAGAGGGGAGGGCGGTCAGCCCCAGCATTTT.

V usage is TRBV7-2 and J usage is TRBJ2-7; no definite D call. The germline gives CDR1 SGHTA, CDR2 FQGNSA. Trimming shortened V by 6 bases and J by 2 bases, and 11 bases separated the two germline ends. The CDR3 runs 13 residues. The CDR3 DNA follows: TGTGCCAGCAGTTCACAGAGTACCTACGAGCAGTACTTC. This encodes CASSSQSTYEQYF.

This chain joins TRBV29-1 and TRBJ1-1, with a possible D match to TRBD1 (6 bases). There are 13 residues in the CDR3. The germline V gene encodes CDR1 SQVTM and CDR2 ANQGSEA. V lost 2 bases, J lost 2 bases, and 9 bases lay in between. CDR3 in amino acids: CSVEQGPNTEAFF. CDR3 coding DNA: TGCAGCGTTGAACAGGGGCCTAACACTGAAGCTTTCTTT.

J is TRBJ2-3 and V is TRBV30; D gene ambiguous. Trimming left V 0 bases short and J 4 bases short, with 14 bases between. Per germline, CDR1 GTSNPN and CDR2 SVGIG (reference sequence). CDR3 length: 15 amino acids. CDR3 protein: CAWSVALVVPDTQYF. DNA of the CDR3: TGTGCCTGGAGTGTAGCCCTAGTCGTCCCAGATACGCAGTATTTT. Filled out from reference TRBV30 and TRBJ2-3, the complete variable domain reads SQTIHQWPATLVQPVGSPLSLECTVEGTSNPNLYWYRQAAGRGLQLLFYSVGIGQISSEVPQNLSASRPQDRQFILSSKKLLLSDSGFYLCAWSVALVVPDTQYFGPGTRLTVL.